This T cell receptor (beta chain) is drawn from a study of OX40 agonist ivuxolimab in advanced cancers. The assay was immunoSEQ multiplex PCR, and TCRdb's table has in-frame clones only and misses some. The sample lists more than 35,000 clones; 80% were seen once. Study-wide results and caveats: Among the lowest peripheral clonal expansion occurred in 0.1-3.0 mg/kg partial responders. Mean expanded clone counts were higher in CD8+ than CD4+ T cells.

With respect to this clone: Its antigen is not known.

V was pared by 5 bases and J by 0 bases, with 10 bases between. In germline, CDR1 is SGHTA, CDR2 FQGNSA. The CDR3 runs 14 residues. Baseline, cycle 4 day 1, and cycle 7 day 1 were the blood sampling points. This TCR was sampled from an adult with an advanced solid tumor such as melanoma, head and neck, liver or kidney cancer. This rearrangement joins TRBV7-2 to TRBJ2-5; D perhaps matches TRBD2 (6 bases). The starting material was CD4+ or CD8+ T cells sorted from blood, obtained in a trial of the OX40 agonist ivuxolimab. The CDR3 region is CASSQGLNQETQYF. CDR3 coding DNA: TGTGCCAGCAGCCAAGGACTAAACCAAGAGACCCAGTACTTC.